These 13 T cell receptor beta chains came from one sample sequenced in a study of early T cells in non-severe SARS-CoV-2 infection. TCRdb re-analysed the 5' RACE reads in MiXCR, keeping a single row per CDR3 protein. The profile covers about 64,000 distinct CDR3 sequences, with just under 5% appearing a single time and around 5% taken by the ten largest. Sequenced sample: whole blood. The origin of the receptors is an adult who was a healthcare worker with PCR-confirmed SARS-CoV-2 infection or an uninfected control (not recorded which).

This clonotype has a count of ten or more. The J gene is TRBJ2-7, the V gene TRBV7-9; no clear D. V lost 0 bases and J 5 bases, leaving 8 bases between the germline ends. CDR1 and CDR2 from the germline V gene are SEHNR and FQNEAQ (reference sequence). CDR3 length: 13 residues. The CDR3 loop is CASSLASAHEQYF. Written as DNA, the CDR3 is TGTGCCAGCAGCTTAGCTTCGGCCCACGAGCAGTACTTC.

This rearrangement joins TRBV7-2 to TRBJ2-7; 8 bases fit TRBD2. Looked up from germline, CDR1 is SGHTA and CDR2 is FQGNSA. V lost 3 bases and J lost 2; bases outside the gene matches: 3. The CDR3 loop spans 14 amino acids. This CDR3 reads CASSFPGGPYEQYF. The CDR3 coding sequence is TGTGCCAGCAGCTTCCCGGGAGGGCCCTACGAGCAGTACTTC.

This clonotype was detected a few times. The rearrangement uses TRBV20-1 and TRBJ2-7; TRBD1 matches 8 bases. Losses at the gene ends were 3 bases for V and 1 base for J; bases not matched to a gene: 14. The CDR3 is 17 amino acids. Germline CDR1 and CDR2: DFQATT and SNEGSKA (reference sequence). The CDR3 loop reads CSARWQGANYRSYEQYF. In DNA, the CDR3 is TGCAGTGCTAGGTGGCAGGGGGCTAATTATCGGTCCTACGAGCAGTACTTC.

This clonotype appeared a few times. J is TRBJ2-7 and V is TRBV5-4, with TRBD2 identical over 9 bases. Germline V gene data show CDR1 as SGHNT and CDR2 as YYREEE (reference sequence). The CDR3 is 15 residues long. The V and J ends lost 4 bases and 2 bases, in that order; junction bases with no gene match: 7. CDR3: CASSHSSGDAYEQYF. The DNA for the CDR3 is TGTGCCAGCAGCCACTCTAGCGGGGACGCCTACGAGCAGTACTTC.

This CDR3 is CASRYRQGTEAFF. Here the CDR3 DNA reads TGCGCCAGCAGATACAGGCAGGGCACTGAAGCTTTCTTT. The chain is built from TRBV4-3 and TRBJ1-1, with D perhaps TRBD1 (5 bases). The CDR3 runs to 13 residues. Germline CDR1 is LGHNA and CDR2 is YSLEER. The V gene lost 6 bases and the J gene lost 4 bases, with 12 bases spanning the gap.

This clonotype came up many times. This chain links TRBV20-1 with TRBJ2-5, with D perhaps given as TRBD1 or TRBD2 (5 bases each). The CDR3 loop spans 12 amino acids. The V and J ends lost 5 bases and 7 bases respectively, with 14 bases between them. The V gene's germline CDR1 is DFQATT and CDR2 SNEGSKA (reference sequence). CDR3 nucleotide sequence: TGCAGTGCTTCTACTAGTACAGGGACCCAGTACTTC. The encoded protein is CSASTSTGTQYF.

The chain carries TRBV6-5 and TRBJ2-1; 9 bases are shared with TRBD2. The CDR3 spans 17 residues. V lost 0 bases to trimming and J lost 4 bases; unmatched junction nucleotides: 7. Germline assignment: CDR1 MNHEY and CDR2 SVGAGI. CDR3 protein: CASSYSLAGGSYNEQFF. DNA of the CDR3: TGTGCCAGCAGTTACTCTCTCGCGGGGGGGAGTTACAATGAGCAGTTCTTC.

The sample holds a few counts of this clonotype. The chain combines TRBV6-5 with TRBJ2-3; 7 bases map to TRBD2. The CDR3 runs to 17 residues. Germline CDR1 and CDR2: MNHEY and SVGAGI. Germline trimming cut 0 bases from V and 4 bases from J; bases unmatched to any gene: 10. The CDR3 region has the DNA TGTGCCAGCAGTTACTCGATCGCGGGAGAGGGCGCAGATACGCAGTATTTT. Protein sequence: CASSYSIAGEGADTQYF.

This clonotype was counted ten times or more. CDR3 protein: CASSLESGYYYEQYF. The CDR3 bases are TGTGCCAGCAGCTTAGAGTCAGGGTATTACTACGAGCAGTACTTC. The chain is built from TRBV7-8 and TRBJ2-7; D is perhaps TRBD1 (5 bases). Per the germline V gene, CDR1 is SGHVS and CDR2 is FQNEAQ. The CDR3 loop spans 15 amino acids. V lost 1 base, J lost 3 bases, and 13 bases lay in between.

This clonotype has more than one count but fewer than ten. The chain links TRBV24-1 to TRBJ2-5; D is unclear. The germline V gene encodes CDR1 KGHDR and CDR2 SFDVKD. This CDR3 is 11 amino acids long. Trimming removed 6 bases from V and 2 bases from J, with 3 bases in between. CDR3 in DNA: TGTGCCACCAGTAATCAAGAGACCCAGTACTTC. Translation: CATSNQETQYF.

This clonotype was seen at least ten times. This sequence joins TRBV5-6 and TRBJ2-1; TRBD1 is a possible D gene (6 bases). Trimming pared 0 bases from V and 5 bases from J, leaving 9 bases between. In germline, CDR1 is SGHDT, CDR2 YYEEEE. CDR3 length equals 14 residues. CDR3 in DNA: TGTGCCAGCAGCTTGGGGGACACCAACAATGAGCAGTTCTTC. Encoded protein: CASSLGDTNNEQFF. The full variable domain, in which reference TRBV5-6 and TRBJ2-1 provide the parts outside the CDR3, is DAGVTQSPTHLIKTRGQQVTLRCSPKSGHDTVSWYQQALGQGPQFIFQYYEEEERQRGNFPDRFSGHQFPNYSSELNVNALLLGDSALYLCASSLGDTNNEQFFGPGTRLTVL.

The V gene is TRBV29-1, the J gene TRBJ2-7; possible D gene TRBD2, 7 bases. Trimming cost V 6 bases and J 3 bases, with 15 bases left between them. Germline CDR1 SQVTM, CDR2 ANQGSEA. The CDR3 spans 13 residues. CDR3 in amino acids: CSVGGQGNYEQYF. DNA of the CDR3: TGCAGCGTCGGGGGGCAGGGAAACTACGAGCAGTACTTC.

A few counts support this clonotype. The V gene is TRBV3-1, the J gene TRBJ2-7, with TRBD1 matching over 7 bases. V was clipped by 4 bases and J by 1 base; unmatched bases: 7. CDR1 is LGHDT, CDR2 YNNKEL, per germline (reference sequence). The CDR3 runs to 15 residues. CDR3 coding DNA: TGTGCCAGCAGCCGCTTCCGGGACAGATCCTACGAGCAGTACTTC. Protein sequence: CASSRFRDRSYEQYF.